The text below deals with one T cell receptor (beta chain). Its binding antigen is unknown. No qualities accompany the bases; no much larger clone lies one base away. The sequencer listed for this sample is Illumina HiSeq 2000. Multiplex PCR amplification was used to build the TCR beta chain libraries. High-throughput sequencing was used to analyze the amplified TCR beta chain products. TCRdb reprocessed the public reads (quality trimming at Q25 with fastp, clone calling with MiXCR) and kept in-frame beta chains. Each CDR3 protein appears once, grouped with its most common genes and DNA. Here the sample has about 60,000 distinct CDR3 sequences; roughly 57% occur a single time. The top ten hold roughly 20% of the sample. This sample was taken from a study of breast tumors, draining lymph nodes, adjacent tissues (TCRdb year 2016). Describing the broader study: Breast cancer patients provided tumor, adjacent nontumor tissue and axillary lymph nodes, and the study compared the TCR beta repertoires across these three sources. The study was designed to assess the relationships and possible T-cell exchange between tumor, surrounding tissue and draining lymph node repertoires in human breast cancer. The paper's findings and limits, for the study overall: Tumors showed preferential V and J gene usage, and their T-cell repertoire diversity fell below that of lymph nodes yet above that of nontumor tissue. The data were considered consistent with the idea that most tumor T cells come from the lymph node and then expand in tumor tissue. Tumor and nontumor tissue repertoires were found to be significantly more similar in luminal-like than in basal-like breast cancer. The conclusion that tumor T cells originate in lymph nodes was framed as consistent with a hypothesis rather than directly demonstrated.

V has 6 bases trimmed and J has 3 bases trimmed; junction bases matching no gene number 8. Via the germline V gene, CDR1 is LGHNT and CDR2 FRNRAP. The CDR3 holds 15 amino acids from the cysteine to the phenylalanine. Only the CDR3 DNA stays, 45 bases, in frame from base 1. The receptor chain draws on TRBV12-5 and TRBJ2-5; TRBD2 matches 9 bases in the middle. The origin of this receptor is a female donor with breast cancer. Some clones in this sample may be carry-over from other donors' samples. The material sequenced was breast tumor tissue. Here the CDR3 is given as CASGPAASGEETQYF. The sequenced DNA is TGTGCTAGTGGCCCGGCGGCTAGCGGGGAAGAGACCCAGTACTTC.